This T cell receptor beta chain appears in the sequencing data of a study of shared clonotypes between healthy human individuals (TCRdb year 2020). Some background on the complete study: Three men and a couple of women, aged 18 to 49 years, made up the cohort. For each donor, three plates each were used for CD4 naive and CD4 memory, two plates were used for CD8 naive, and one plate was used for CD8 memory. Blood TCR repertoires of about five healthy adults were deeply sequenced to estimate repertoire size and the extent of clonotype sharing between individuals. To increase sequencing depth and limit assay-specific biases, TCR repertoire library preparation and sequencing were carried out by different laboratories using diverse techniques. Between about 0.8 and 9.5 billion PBMCs per donor were obtained by leukapheresis.

A remark on this clone: The antigen it recognizes is unknown. No quality values exist for individual bases; no much larger clone is one base distant. In the same sample, other DNA sequences code for this CDR3.

Donors were healthy HIV-negative adults with no recently reported acute infections or vaccinations. Every donor was a Caucasian adult living in Nashville, Tennessee, USA. CD4+ T cells were enriched by magnetic negative selection; naive cells were then positively selected on CD45RA, and the negative fraction formed the memory subset. After blood collection by leukapheresis, PBMCs were isolated using Ficoll-Histopaque density gradient centrifugation and then cryopreserved in the vapor phase of liquid nitrogen. Analytical flow cytometry was used to check the purity and quantity of every magnetically sorted T cell population. Each sorted fraction had its genomic DNA isolated and then quantified by UV absorbance on a Nanodrop 2000c. The investigation overall reported the following: Sampling was restricted to blood, and TCR repertoires in tissue are likely to differ from TCR repertoires in blood. Pairwise subsampling indicated that sequencing depth was expected to affect the degree of clonotype sharing among donors. Naive subsets generally had larger estimated clonotype richness than memory subsets. Even with the large sequencing depth, rarefaction of the sorted-subset datasets indicated that sequencing was incomplete. Roughly 5.2% of naive CD4, more than 3% of naive CD8, about 2.1% of memory CD4, and about 0.4% of memory CD8 clonotypes were shared across four donors. Compared with non-shared clonotypes, clonotypes shared by all four sorted-subset donors had higher generation probabilities. Because the study included a small number of donors, the genetic and exposure-history diversity represented was limited.

Clipping removes 0 bases from V and 1 base from J, with 3 as the unmatched junction base count. CDR1 and CDR2, looked up from the germline V gene, are SGDLS and YYNGEE. The CDR3 contains 15 residues, cysteine and phenylalanine counted. Only the CDR3 DNA stays, 45 bases, in frame from base 1. Using the deep immunoSEQ assay, TCR CDR3 regions were amplified from genomic DNA by multiplex PCR. Genomic DNA extracted from each cell subset was distributed evenly over all wells of several immunoSEQ 96-well plates, and each plate served as one replicate. For sorted subsets, approximately 200 ng of genomic DNA, equivalent to around 29,000 T cell genomes, went into each replicate PCR. Purified libraries were measured with a Qubit 3.0 fluorometer, size-checked on a Bioanalyzer 2100, and measured again with the KAPA Library Quantification kit. Every immunoSEQ 96-well plate was sequenced on a dedicated single-read 150-cycle Illumina NextSeq 550 flow cell. Regarding the original processing steps: The immunoSEQ output contained only junctional sequences without quality scores, so filtering could not match that applied to full-length reads. To assign V/J genes and CDR3, sequences were annotated using PyIR, a Python wrapper for IgBLAST v1.9, with IMGT germline references. Reads with weak V/J assignments (E-value above 1e-6), missing CDR3, stop codons, out-of-frame junctions, or ambiguous translated residues were removed. A V3J clonotype was defined by an identical inferred V gene, J gene, and CDR3 amino acid sequence. Percentage overlap between repertoires was calculated by dividing the number of shared unique clonotypes by the size of the smaller repertoire. Three approaches were used to assess repertoire richness: RTK rarefaction, the Chao1 estimator, and Recon v2.1 estimates of unobserved clonotypes. OLGA was used to compute generation probabilities for all TCRbeta clonotypes that the gDNA method yielded from several donors. TCRdb's version of the immuneACCESS table is confined to in-frame rearrangements and falls short of the full clone set. An unresolved V gene accounts for under half of the shortfall where checked; the remainder is of unknown origin. V and J calls plus clone size are reproduced from that table; the DNA served to infer D and trimming. This sample has approximately 2.4 million clones in its table, and roughly 95% of those were observed once. Less than 0.15% of the sample comes from the top ten.

This clonotype originated in a man between 18 and 35 years old in good health. Sequencing was done on a sample of naive CD4+ T cells sorted from blood. The label giving this sample's cell subset or site can be read as: CD45RA+ positively selected. This receptor chain uses TRBV9 and TRBJ2-7; 8 bases in the middle match TRBD2. The DNA sequence is TGTGCCAGCAGCGTAGGCGGGGGGCAATCCTACGAGCAGTACTTC. It codes for CASSVGGGQSYEQYF.